This T cell receptor (beta chain) emerged from a study of blood T cell repertoires in COVID-19. About the study: COVID-19 samples, acute and convalescent, were from the United States, Italy and Spain. T cells, B-cell-depleted T cells, or PBMCs supplied cDNA or gDNA.

Only one count was recorded for this clone. This CDR3 has 15 residues. Germline V gene sequence: CDR1 MNHEY, CDR2 SMNVEV (reference sequence). Trimming took off 5 bases at V and 0 bases at J, with 10 bases between the two ends. The table came from immunoSEQ multiplex PCR; TCRdb's copy has only in-frame clones and leaves some out. The sample lists more than 40,000 clones; roughly 85% were seen once. The clonotype comes from a woman aged 80 or over with acute or convalescent COVID-19. The sequenced sample consisted of peripheral blood. The chain couples TRBV27 to TRBJ2-2; D is perhaps TRBD1 (5 bases). This CDR3 reads CASSKQTANTGELFF. The DNA of the CDR3 is TGTGCCAGCAGTAAACAGACAGCGAACACCGGGGAGCTGTTTTTT.